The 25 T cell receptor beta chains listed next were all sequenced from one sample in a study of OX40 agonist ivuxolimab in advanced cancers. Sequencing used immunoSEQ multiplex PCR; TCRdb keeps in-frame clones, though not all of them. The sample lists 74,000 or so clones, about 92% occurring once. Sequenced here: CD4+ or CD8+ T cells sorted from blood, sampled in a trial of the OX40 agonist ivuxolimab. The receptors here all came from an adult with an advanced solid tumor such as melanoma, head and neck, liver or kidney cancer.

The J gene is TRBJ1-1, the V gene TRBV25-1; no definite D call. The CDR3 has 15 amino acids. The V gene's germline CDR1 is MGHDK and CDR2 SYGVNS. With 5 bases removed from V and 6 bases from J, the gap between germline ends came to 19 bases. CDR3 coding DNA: TGTGCCAGCAGTCCCCCAGGTAGGGCGGGTGCTGAAGCTTTCTTT. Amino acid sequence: CASSPPGRAGAEAFF.

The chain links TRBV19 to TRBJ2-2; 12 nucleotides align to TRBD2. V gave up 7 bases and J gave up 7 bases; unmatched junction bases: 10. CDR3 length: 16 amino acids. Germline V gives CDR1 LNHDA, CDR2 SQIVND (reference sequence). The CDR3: CASTLAGGSWSGELFF. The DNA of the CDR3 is TGTGCCAGTACCCTAGCGGGAGGGTCATGGAGCGGGGAGCTGTTTTTT.

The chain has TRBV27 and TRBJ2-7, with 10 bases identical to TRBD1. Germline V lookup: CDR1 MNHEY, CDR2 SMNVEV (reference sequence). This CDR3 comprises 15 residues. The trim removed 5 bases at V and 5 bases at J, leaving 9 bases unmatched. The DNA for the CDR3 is TGTGCCAGCAGTCCTTACGGACAGGGGGACCACGAGCAGTACTTC. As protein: CASSPYGQGDHEQYF.

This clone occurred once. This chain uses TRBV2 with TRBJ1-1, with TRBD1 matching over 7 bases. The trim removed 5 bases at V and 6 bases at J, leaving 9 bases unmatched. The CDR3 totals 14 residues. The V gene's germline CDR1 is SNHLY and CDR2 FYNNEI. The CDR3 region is CASSQYRGSPEAFF. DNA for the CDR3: TGTGCCAGCAGTCAATACAGGGGTTCCCCTGAAGCTTTCTTT.

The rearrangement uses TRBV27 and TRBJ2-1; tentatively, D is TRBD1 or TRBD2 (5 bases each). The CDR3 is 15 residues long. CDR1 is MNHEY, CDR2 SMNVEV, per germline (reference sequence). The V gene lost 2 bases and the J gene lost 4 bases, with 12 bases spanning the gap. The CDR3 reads CASSLDTGGYNEQFF. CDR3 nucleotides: TGTGCCAGCAGTTTAGATACTGGGGGATACAATGAGCAGTTCTTC.

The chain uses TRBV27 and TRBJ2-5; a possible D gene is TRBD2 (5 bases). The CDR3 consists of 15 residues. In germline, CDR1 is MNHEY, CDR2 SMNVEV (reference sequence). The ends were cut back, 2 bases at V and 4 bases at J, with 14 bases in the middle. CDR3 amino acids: CASSLNGGGRETQYF. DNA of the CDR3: TGTGCCAGCAGTTTAAACGGAGGAGGACGAGAGACCCAGTACTTC.

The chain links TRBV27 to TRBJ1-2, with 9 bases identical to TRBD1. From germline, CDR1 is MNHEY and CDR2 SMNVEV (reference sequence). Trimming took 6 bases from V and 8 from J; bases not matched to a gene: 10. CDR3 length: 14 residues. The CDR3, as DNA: TGTGCCAGCAGCCGGGGGACAGGGCAGTGGGGCTACACCTTC. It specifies CASSRGTGQWGYTF.

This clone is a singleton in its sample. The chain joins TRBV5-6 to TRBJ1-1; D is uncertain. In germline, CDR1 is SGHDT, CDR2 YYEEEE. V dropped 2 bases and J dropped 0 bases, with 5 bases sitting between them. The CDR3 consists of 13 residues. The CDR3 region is CASSLELNTEAFF. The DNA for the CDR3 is TGTGCCAGCAGCTTAGAGCTGAACACTGAAGCTTTCTTT.

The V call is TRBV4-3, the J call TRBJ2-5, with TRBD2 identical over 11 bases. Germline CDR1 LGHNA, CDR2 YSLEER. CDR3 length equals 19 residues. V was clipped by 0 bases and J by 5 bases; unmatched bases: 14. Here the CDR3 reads CASSQDIGGLAERRETQYF. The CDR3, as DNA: TGCGCCAGCAGCCAAGATATTGGGGGACTAGCGGAGCGGAGGGAGACCCAGTACTTC.

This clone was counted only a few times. DNA of the CDR3: TGTGCCAGCAGCGCCCTCCGGGACAGCTATGGCTACACCTTC. Translating it yields CASSALRDSYGYTF. The chain is built from TRBV9 and TRBJ1-2, with TRBD1 matching 7 bases. J gave up 4 bases and V 3 bases, and 6 bases lay outside the gene matches. Germline V CDR1 and CDR2: SGDLS, YYNGEE. The CDR3 consists of 14 residues.

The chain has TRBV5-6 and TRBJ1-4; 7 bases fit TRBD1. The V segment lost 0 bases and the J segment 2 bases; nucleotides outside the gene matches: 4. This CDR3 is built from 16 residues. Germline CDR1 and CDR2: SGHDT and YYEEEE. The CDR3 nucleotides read TGTGCCAGCAGCTTGGAGCAGGGGGGCACTAATGAAAAACTGTTTTTT. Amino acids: CASSLEQGGTNEKLFF.

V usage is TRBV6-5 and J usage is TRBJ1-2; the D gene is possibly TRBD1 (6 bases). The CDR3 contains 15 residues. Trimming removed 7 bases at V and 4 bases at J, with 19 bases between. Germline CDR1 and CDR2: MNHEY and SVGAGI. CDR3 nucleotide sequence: TGTGCCAGCACGGCGCAGGGGATCAGTGGCTATGGCTACACCTTC. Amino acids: CASTAQGISGYGYTF.

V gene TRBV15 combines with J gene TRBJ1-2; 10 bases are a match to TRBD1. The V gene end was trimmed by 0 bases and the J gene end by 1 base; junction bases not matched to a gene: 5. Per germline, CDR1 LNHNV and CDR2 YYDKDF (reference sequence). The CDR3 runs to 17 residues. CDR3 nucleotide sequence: TGTGCCACCAGCAGAGATTTAGGGACAGGGGATAACTATGGCTACACCTTC. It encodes CATSRDLGTGDNYGYTF.

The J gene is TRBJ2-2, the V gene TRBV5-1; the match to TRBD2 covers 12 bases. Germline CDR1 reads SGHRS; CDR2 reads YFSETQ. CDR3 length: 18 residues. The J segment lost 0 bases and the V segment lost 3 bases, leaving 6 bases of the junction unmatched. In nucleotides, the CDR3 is TGCGCCAGCAGCTCCGGACTAGCGGGGACTTCGAACACCGGGGAGCTGTTTTTT. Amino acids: CASSSGLAGTSNTGELFF.

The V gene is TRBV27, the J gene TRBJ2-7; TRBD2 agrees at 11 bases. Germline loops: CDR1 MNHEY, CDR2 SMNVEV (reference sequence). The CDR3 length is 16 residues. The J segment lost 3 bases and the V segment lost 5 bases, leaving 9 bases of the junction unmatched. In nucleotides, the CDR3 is TGTGCCAGCAGTCCAGAGACTAGCGGGACTCTCTACGAGCAGTACTTC. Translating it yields CASSPETSGTLYEQYF.

The DNA of the CDR3 is TGTGCCTGGAGTGTCCGGACTAGCGGGAGGTCCTACGAGCAGTACTTC. Translating gives CAWSVRTSGRSYEQYF. J is TRBJ2-7 and V is TRBV30, with 14 bases aligning to TRBD2. Germline V gene data show CDR1 as GTSNPN and CDR2 as SVGIG (reference sequence). Losses at the gene ends were 0 bases for V and 1 base for J; bases not matched to a gene: 2. The CDR3 runs 16 residues.

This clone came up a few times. The CDR3 here is CASSPGQGALHF. CDR3 coding DNA: TGTGCCAGCAGCCCCGGACAGGGAGCCCTCCACTTT. The genes are TRBV5-4 and TRBJ1-6, with 8 bases fitting TRBD1. Unmatched junction bases numbered 5, after V lost 4 bases and J lost 14 bases. In germline, CDR1 is SGHNT, CDR2 YYREEE (reference sequence). The CDR3 loop spans 12 amino acids.

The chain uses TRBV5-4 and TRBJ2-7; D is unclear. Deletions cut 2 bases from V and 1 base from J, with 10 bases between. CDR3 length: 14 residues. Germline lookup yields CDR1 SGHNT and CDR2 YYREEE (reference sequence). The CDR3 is CASSFGVGSYEQYF. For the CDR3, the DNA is TGTGCCAGCAGCTTCGGAGTTGGGTCCTACGAGCAGTACTTC.

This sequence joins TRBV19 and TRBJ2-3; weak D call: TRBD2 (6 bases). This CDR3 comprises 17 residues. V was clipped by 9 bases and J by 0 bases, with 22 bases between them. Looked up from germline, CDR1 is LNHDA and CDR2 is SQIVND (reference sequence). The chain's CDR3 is CASLGLTSAASTDTQYF. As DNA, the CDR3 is TGTGCCAGCCTGGGACTCACCTCCGCAGCTAGCACAGATACGCAGTATTTT.

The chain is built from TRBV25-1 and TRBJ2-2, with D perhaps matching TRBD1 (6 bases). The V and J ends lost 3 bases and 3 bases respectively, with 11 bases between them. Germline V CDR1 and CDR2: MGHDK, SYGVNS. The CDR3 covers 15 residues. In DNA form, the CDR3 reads TGTGCCAGCAGTGAGGGGGCGTTTGACACCGGGGAGCTGTTTTTT. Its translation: CASSEGAFDTGELFF.

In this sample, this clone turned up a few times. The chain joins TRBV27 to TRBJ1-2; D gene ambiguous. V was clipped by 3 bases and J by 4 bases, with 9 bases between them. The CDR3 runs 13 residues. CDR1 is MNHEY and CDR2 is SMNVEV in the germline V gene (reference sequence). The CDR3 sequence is CASSFSPSYGYTF. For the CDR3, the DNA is TGTGCCAGCAGTTTTTCCCCCAGCTATGGCTACACCTTC.

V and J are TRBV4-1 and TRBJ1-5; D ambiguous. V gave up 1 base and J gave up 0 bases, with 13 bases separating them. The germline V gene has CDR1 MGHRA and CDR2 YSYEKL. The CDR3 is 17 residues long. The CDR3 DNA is TGCGCCAGCAGCCAAGTAGGCGGGCCAAATAGCAATCAGCCCCAGCATTTT. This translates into CASSQVGGPNSNQPQHF.

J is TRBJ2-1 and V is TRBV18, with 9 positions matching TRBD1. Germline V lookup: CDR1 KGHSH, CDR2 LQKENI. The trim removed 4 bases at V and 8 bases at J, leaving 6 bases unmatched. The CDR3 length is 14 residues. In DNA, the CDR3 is TGTGCCAGCTCACGCGACAGGGGGTTCGATGAGCAGTTCTTC. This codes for CASSRDRGFDEQFF.

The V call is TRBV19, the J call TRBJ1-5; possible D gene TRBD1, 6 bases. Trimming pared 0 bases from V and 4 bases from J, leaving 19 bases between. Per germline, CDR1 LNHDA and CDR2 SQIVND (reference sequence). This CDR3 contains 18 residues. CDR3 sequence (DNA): TGTGCCAGTAGTATAGATCTATCCTGGGGGGCGCAAAATCAGCCCCAGCATTTT. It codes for CASSIDLSWGAQNQPQHF. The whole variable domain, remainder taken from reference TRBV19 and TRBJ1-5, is DGGITQSPKYLFRKEGQNVTLSCEQNLNHDAMYWYRQDPGQGLRLIYYSQIVNDFQKGDIAEGYSVSREKKESFPLTVTSAQKNPTAFYLCASSIDLSWGAQNQPQHFGDGTRLSIL.

This CDR3 is CASTQGRTNTEAFF. CDR3 coding DNA: TGTGCCAGCACCCAGGGACGGACGAACACTGAAGCTTTCTTT. The rearrangement joins TRBV6-5 to TRBJ1-1, with D tentatively TRBD1 (5 bases). This CDR3 comprises 14 residues. V was shortened by 7 bases and J by 1 base, with 13 bases between the two germline ends. Germline CDR1 reads MNHEY; CDR2 reads SVGAGI.